This passage covers 21 T cell receptor beta chains from one sample sequenced in a study of shared clonotypes between healthy human individuals. Sequencing used immunoSEQ multiplex PCR; TCRdb keeps in-frame clones, though not all of them. Here the sample spans around 530,000 clones, roughly 72% being singletons. Sequencing input: PBMCs. The receptors come from a woman aged 40 to 55 in good health. Some clones in this sample may be carry-over from other donors' samples.

As regards this clone: With a far larger clone one base away, a read error is the likely cause. The same CDR3 is also encoded by other DNA sequences in this sample. The chain uses TRBV4-2 and TRBJ2-7; 10 bases are shared with TRBD2. This CDR3 comprises 17 residues. Losses at the gene ends were 0 bases for V and 2 bases for J; bases not matched to a gene: 7. The germline V gene encodes CDR1 LGHNA and CDR2 YNFKEQ. The chain's CDR3 is CASSQESPAGGPYEQYF. The CDR3 region has the DNA TGTGCCAGCAGCCAAGAAAGCCCAGCGGGGGGGCCCTACGAGCAGTACTTC.

The rearrangement uses TRBV28 and TRBJ2-5, with D possibly TRBD2 on 6 matching bases. The CDR3 loop spans 14 amino acids. The germline V and J ends were trimmed by 6 bases and 2 bases, with 13 bases remaining between them. Germline V gene lookup returns CDR1 MDHEN and CDR2 SYDVKM. CDR3 in DNA: TGTGCCAGCAGCCCTTGGAGGGAACAAGAGACCCAGTACTTC. It yields the protein CASSPWREQETQYF.

About this clone itself: A much larger clone lies one base from this, so it may be a read error. The chain has TRBV25-1 and TRBJ1-2; the D is unclear. CDR1 is MGHDK, CDR2 SYGVNS, per germline. V was clipped by 4 bases and J by 8 bases, with 11 bases between them. The CDR3 has 12 amino acids. Here the CDR3 DNA reads TGTGCCAGCAGTGCCGGGAGTAGGGGCTACACCTTC. Encoded protein: CASSAGSRGYTF.

The genes are TRBV5-1 and TRBJ2-6; D uncertain. The V end was cut by 0 bases, the J end by 0 bases, with 10 bases between. This CDR3 comprises 17 residues. Germline-derived CDR1 and CDR2 are SGHRS and YFSETQ. CDR3 DNA: TGCGCCAGCAGCTTGGTCATCTCCGGCTCTGGGGCCAACGTCCTGACTTTC. It is translated as CASSLVISGSGANVLTF.

The chain joins TRBV18 to TRBJ2-7; 8 bases align to TRBD1. The V gene end was trimmed by 4 bases and the J gene end by 6 bases; junction bases not matched to a gene: 5. Germline CDR1 reads KGHSH; CDR2 reads LQKENI. The CDR3 has 13 residues. The CDR3 spells CASSQDRAGEQYF. Written as DNA, the CDR3 is TGTGCCAGCTCACAGGACAGGGCCGGCGAGCAGTACTTC. Full variable domain (remainder filled in from reference TRBV18 and TRBJ2-7): NAGVMQNPRHLVRRRGQEARLRCSPMKGHSHVYWYRQLPEEGLKFMVYLQKENIIDESGMPKERFSAEFPKEGPSILRIQQVVRGDSAAYFCASSQDRAGEQYFGPGTRLTVT.

The chain employs TRBV28 and TRBJ1-5; weak D call: TRBD1 (5 bases). The germline V and J ends were trimmed by 6 bases and 10 bases, with 16 bases remaining between them. The CDR3 is 13 residues long. CDR1 is MDHEN, CDR2 SYDVKM, per germline. DNA of the CDR3: TGTGCCAGCAGGCCACCCGGGACCGCTCCCCAGCATTTT. Amino acids: CASRPPGTAPQHF.

This clone was recorded at least ten times. The rearrangement links TRBV2 to TRBJ2-7; D not resolved. V gave up 2 bases and J gave up 9 bases, with 8 bases separating them. This CDR3 spans 11 amino acids. CDR1 and CDR2 from the germline V gene are SNHLY and FYNNEI. This CDR3 reads CASSELGVQYF. CDR3 nucleotides: TGTGCCAGCAGTGAACTTGGCGTGCAGTACTTC.

The chain has TRBV7-3 and TRBJ2-1, with D possibly being TRBD2 (8 bases). The CDR3 runs to 18 residues. V dropped 1 base and J dropped 8 bases, with 24 bases sitting between them. From germline, CDR1 is SGHTA and CDR2 FQGTGA. The CDR3 loop is CASSLNGLGGGTVDEQFF. CDR3 DNA: TGTGCCAGCAGCTTAAACGGTTTAGGCGGGGGGACAGTGGATGAGCAGTTCTTC.

The chain links TRBV21-1 to TRBJ1-5; no check of the table's D call, TRBD1, against the DNA was made. TRBV21-1 is an annotated pseudogene. The CDR3 length is 8 residues. Here the CDR3 reads CWPQPQHF. CDR3 sequence (DNA): TGTTGGCCCCAGCCCCAGCATTTT.

This chain links TRBV29-1 with TRBJ2-5; TRBD1 might be the D (6 bases). Germline assignment: CDR1 SQVTM and CDR2 ANQGSEA. CDR3 length: 12 amino acids. V lost 6 bases, J lost 0 bases, and 8 bases lay in between. The CDR3 reads CSVGQNQETQYF. The CDR3 DNA follows: TGCAGCGTCGGACAGAACCAAGAGACCCAGTACTTC.

As to this clone: Sequence at one end of the junction differs from germline and may be a read error. The J gene is TRBJ2-1, the V gene TRBV30; no definite D call. The CDR3 runs to 12 residues. Per germline, CDR1 GTSNPN and CDR2 SVGIG (reference sequence). Here the CDR3 DNA reads TGTACCTGGGGTGACACGAGCCCTGAGCAGTTCTTC. Translated, it gives CTWGDTSPEQFF. The full variable domain, completed using reference TRBV30 and TRBJ2-1, is SQTIHQWPATLVQPVGSPLSLECTVEGTSNPNLYWYRQAAGRGLQLLFYSVGIGQISSEVPQNLSASRPQDRQFILSSKKLLLSDSGFYLCTWGDTSPEQFFGPGTRLTVL.

The gene calls are TRBV15 and TRBJ1-5; D unclear. The germline V gene has CDR1 LNHNV and CDR2 YYDKDF (reference sequence). V lost 0 bases and J lost 6, with 15 bases in between. This CDR3 is built from 16 residues. This chain's CDR3 is CATSRDKRGQGQPQHF. CDR3 nucleotides: TGTGCCACCAGCAGAGATAAGAGAGGGCAAGGTCAGCCCCAGCATTTT.

Worth noting for this clone: This is likely an artifact of a read error, given a far larger clone one base away. This rearrangement joins TRBV30 to TRBJ2-7; TRBD1 might be the D (8 bases). This CDR3 has 15 residues. The V end was cut by 2 bases, the J end by 4 bases, with 18 bases between. CDR1 and CDR2 (germline): GTSNPN, SVGIG (reference sequence). CDR3 residues: CAWSLADRDVYEQYF. The CDR3 nucleotides are TGTGCCTGGAGTCTAGCGGACAGGGATGTGTACGAGCAGTACTTC. Complete variable domain (other parts from reference TRBV30 and TRBJ2-7): SQTIHQWPATLVQPVGSPLSLECTVEGTSNPNLYWYRQAAGRGLQLLFYSVGIGQISSEVPQNLSASRPQDRQFILSSKKLLLSDSGFYLCAWSLADRDVYEQYFGPGTRLTVT.

This clone showed up many times. The CDR3 region has the DNA TGTGCCAGCTCACCCAGGGACGGGGAGACCCAGTACTTC. Its protein product is CASSPRDGETQYF. This chain joins TRBV18 and TRBJ2-5, with D possibly called TRBD1 or TRBD2 (5 bases each). V dropped 3 bases and J dropped 5 bases, with 10 bases sitting between them. The germline V gene has CDR1 KGHSH and CDR2 LQKENI. The CDR3 runs to 13 residues. Full variable domain (remainder filled in from reference TRBV18 and TRBJ2-5): NAGVMQNPRHLVRRRGQEARLRCSPMKGHSHVYWYRQLPEEGLKFMVYLQKENIIDESGMPKERFSAEFPKEGPSILRIQQVVRGDSAAYFCASSPRDGETQYFGPGTRLLVL.

The chain carries TRBV11-3 and TRBJ2-1; possibly TRBD2 for D (5 bases). V lost 2 bases and J 9 bases, leaving 14 bases between the germline ends. Per the germline V gene, CDR1 is SGHNT and CDR2 is YENEEA. This CDR3 is 14 amino acids long. The CDR3 sequence is CASSLLANIGEQFF. CDR3 DNA: TGTGCCAGCAGCTTACTAGCAAATATAGGTGAGCAGTTCTTC.

J is TRBJ2-7 and V is TRBV7-2; 8 bases map to TRBD2. The CDR3 has 16 amino acids. Germline-derived CDR1 and CDR2 are SGHTA and FQGNSA. The V and J ends lost 6 bases and 5 bases, in that order; junction bases with no gene match: 15. The CDR3 spells CASRASGFLSWNEQYF. Here the CDR3 DNA reads TGTGCCAGCAGGGCTAGCGGGTTCCTTTCGTGGAACGAGCAGTACTTC.

This chain connects TRBV6-1 to TRBJ2-3; D unresolved. Trimming pared 1 base from V and 10 bases from J, leaving 3 bases between. This CDR3 is built from 10 residues. Germline V gene data show CDR1 as MNHNS and CDR2 as SASEGT. Written as DNA, the CDR3 is TGTGCCAGCAGTGAAGGCCCGCAGTATTTT. It encodes CASSEGPQYF.

This sequence joins TRBV21-1 and TRBJ2-7; the listed D gene, TRBD2, was not tested against the DNA. TRBV21-1 is noted as a pseudogene. The CDR3 runs to 16 residues. The CDR3, as DNA: TGTGCCAGCAGCAAAACGCCGGGGGGGATGGTCTACGAGCAGTACTTC. Encoded protein: CASSKTPGGMVYEQYF.

The J gene is TRBJ1-3, the V gene TRBV28, with TRBD1 as a possible D gene (6 bases). The CDR3 covers 17 residues. Trimming took 2 bases from V and 0 from J, leaving 14 bases between them. Germline lookup yields CDR1 MDHEN and CDR2 SYDVKM. Here the CDR3 DNA reads TGTGCCAGCAGTTTACTGGCCAGGGGCCACTCTGGAAACACCATATATTTT. This translates into CASSLLARGHSGNTIYF.

The V call is TRBV5-5, the J call TRBJ1-1, with a possible D match to TRBD1 (5 bases). The V and J ends lost 3 bases and 4 bases respectively, with 16 bases between them. This CDR3 region has 15 residues. Germline V lookup: CDR1 SGHKS, CDR2 YYEKEE (reference sequence). CDR3 sequence reads: CASSSGGRGRTEAFF. Written as DNA, the CDR3 is TGTGCCAGCAGCTCCGGGGGTCGGGGACGCACTGAAGCTTTCTTT.

This clone was observed a few times. The DNA of the CDR3 is TGTGCCAGCAGTTACCGGGACAGAACTTATAGCAATCAGCCCCAGCATTTT. It specifies CASSYRDRTYSNQPQHF. V and J are TRBV7-8 and TRBJ1-5; TRBD1 aligns across 7 bases. After removal of 6 bases from V and 0 bases from J, the junction contained 11 bases not matched to a gene. Per germline, CDR1 SGHVS and CDR2 FQNEAQ. This CDR3 is built from 17 residues. Full variable domain (missing parts from reference TRBV7-8 and TRBJ1-5): GAGVSQSPRYKVAKRGQDVALRCDPISGHVSLFWYQQALGQGPEFLTYFQNEAQLDKSGLPSDRFFAERPEGSVSTLKIQRTQQEDSAVYLCASSYRDRTYSNQPQHFGDGTRLSIL.